This T cell receptor beta chain came from a study of OX40 agonist ivuxolimab in advanced cancers. Context from the whole study: Ivuxolimab was a fully human IgG2 agonistic monoclonal antibody targeting the costimulatory receptor OX40 (CD134). In the dose-escalation cohort, about four fifths of patients were male, and the mean age was 60 years with a range of roughly 20 to 79. The paper reports the monotherapy dose-escalation portion (N of about 54 patients) of the phase I ivuxolimab trial. Patients were allowed to have had prior anti-PD-1, anti-PD-L1 or anti-CTLA-4 therapy, and less than 45% of the dose-escalation patients had previously received checkpoint inhibitors. Partial responses occurred in three dose-escalation patients: two with cutaneous melanoma and one with hepatocellular carcinoma. The point of sequencing TCRbeta in the periphery was to test whether ivuxolimab changed TCR sequence diversity and drove clonal T-cell expansion. Intravenous ivuxolimab was administered to patients every 2 weeks at six dose levels: 0.01, 0.1, 0.3, 1.5, 3 and 10 mg/kg. Among the roughly 50 dose-escalation patients, some 19 had hepatocellular carcinoma, 15 or so melanoma, 9 renal cell carcinoma and 9 head and neck cancer. Points the paper makes about the study in general: Low levels of normalized T-cell clonal expansion were also seen in some nonresponding patients. After ivuxolimab, more expanded clones were found on average in CD8+ T cells than in CD4+ T cells. In partial responders in the 0.1-3.0 mg/kg groups, normalized peripheral clonal expansion was found to be among the lowest, especially among CD8+ T cells. The antigen specificity of the clonally expanded peripheral T cells was not determined. At doses from 0.1 to 3.0 mg/kg, clonal expansion was seen in both CD4+ and CD8+ blood T cells between baseline and week 6.

Patients with a history of autoimmune disease or receiving systemic immunosuppression were excluded from the trial. Peripheral blood for TCR sequencing was collected from all dose cohorts at baseline, on cycle 4 day 1, and on cycle 7 day 1. Samples were obtained from an open-label, multicenter, first-in-human phase I dose-escalation trial of ivuxolimab. Adults with locally advanced or metastatic melanoma, renal cell, hepatocellular, or head and neck squamous cell carcinoma were enrolled in the trial. Before TCR sequencing, CD4+ T cells and CD8+ T cells were sorted from peripheral blood as separate populations. The germline V gene specifies MDHEN as CDR1 and SYDVKM as CDR2. The CDR3 contains 13 residues, cysteine and phenylalanine counted. This entry keeps only the CDR3 DNA: 39 bases, framed from base 1. For sequencing of the TCRbeta CDR3 region, genomic DNA was extracted from the sorted cells. TCRbeta CDR3 regions were sequenced using the immunoSEQ Assay. TCRdb re-hosts the immuneACCESS table, in-frame sequences only. Its copies lack some clones; in the studies checked, an unresolved V gene accounts for under half of them, and the cause for the rest is not known. Counted in this sample were about 60,000 clones; about nine tenths of them appeared once. About 2.7% of the sample belongs to the ten largest clones.

To note about this clone: Its binding antigen is unknown. Germline and junction disagree at one end, which may indicate a read error.

The sequencing used CD4+ or CD8+ T cells sorted from blood, collected in a trial of the OX40 agonist ivuxolimab. This clonotype was sampled from an adult with an advanced solid tumor such as melanoma, head and neck, liver or kidney cancer. The chain is made from TRBV28 and TRBJ2-7; the D gene is perhaps TRBD2, from 5 matching bases. The CDR3 has the sequence CASSEIPGRGWDF. Here is the DNA: TGTGCCAGCAGTGAAATTCCTGGACGGGGTTGGGACTTC.